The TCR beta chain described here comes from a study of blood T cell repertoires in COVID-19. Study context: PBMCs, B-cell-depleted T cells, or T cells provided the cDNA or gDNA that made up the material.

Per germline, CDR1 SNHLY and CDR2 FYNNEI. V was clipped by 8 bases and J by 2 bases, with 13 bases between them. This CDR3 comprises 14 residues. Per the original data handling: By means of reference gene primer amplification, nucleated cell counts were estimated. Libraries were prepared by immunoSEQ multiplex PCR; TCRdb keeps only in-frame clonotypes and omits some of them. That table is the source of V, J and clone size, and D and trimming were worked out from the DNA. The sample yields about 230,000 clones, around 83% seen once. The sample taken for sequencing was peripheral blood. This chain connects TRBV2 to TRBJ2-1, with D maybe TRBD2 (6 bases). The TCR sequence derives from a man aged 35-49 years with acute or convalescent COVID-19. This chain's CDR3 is CASQLRGTYNEQFF. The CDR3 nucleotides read TGTGCCAGCCAACTCCGGGGGACCTACAATGAGCAGTTCTTC. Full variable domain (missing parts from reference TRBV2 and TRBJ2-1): EPEVTQTPSHQVTQMGQEVILRCVPISNHLYFYWYRQILGQKVEFLVSFYNNEISEKSEIFDDQFSVERPDGSNFTLKIRSTKLEDSAMYFCASQLRGTYNEQFFGPGTRLTVL.